These 32 T cell receptor beta chains came from one sample sequenced in a study of PD-1 blockade in classical Hodgkin lymphoma. Assay: immunoSEQ multiplex PCR; the TCRdb copy retains only in-frame clones and omits some. The sample consists of approximately 20,000 clones, about 85% of them appearing once. Time point defined: newly diagnosed, previously untreated cHL patient sample. Isolation of CD4+ T cells from thawed PBMCs was performed by magnetic negative selection. Sequencing was performed on CD4+ T cells from blood. The source is a human donor with classical Hodgkin lymphoma.

This chain links TRBV2 with TRBJ2-5; weak D call: TRBD2 (6 bases). The better agreement between TRBJ2-7 and the DNA end casts doubt on the J call. CDR1 is SNHLY and CDR2 is FYNNEI in the germline V gene. CDR3 size: 15 residues. The CDR3 region has the DNA TGTGCCAGCAATCCGAGACGGGAGCATCTCTACGAGCAGTACTTC. Its translation: CASNPRREHLYEQYF.

The V and J genes are TRBV5-4 and TRBJ1-2; no definite D call. CDR1 and CDR2 (germline): SGHNT, YYREEE (reference sequence). The CDR3 consists of 15 residues. The V end was cut by 0 bases, the J end by 2 bases, with 11 bases between. The CDR3 sequence: CASSLVGQQNYGYTF. In nucleotides, the CDR3 is TGTGCCAGCAGCTTGGTAGGCCAGCAGAACTATGGCTACACCTTC.

This clone occurred a few times. J is TRBJ1-2 and V is TRBV9, with 7 positions matching TRBD1. V was clipped by 1 base and J by 4 bases; unmatched bases: 1. Per germline, CDR1 SGDLS and CDR2 YYNGEE. The CDR3 extends over 13 amino acids. CDR3 nucleotides: TGTGCCAGCAGCGTAACAGGGGCCTATGGCTACACCTTC. It is translated as CASSVTGAYGYTF. Full variable domain (missing parts from reference TRBV9 and TRBJ1-2): DSGVTQTPKHLITATGQRVTLRCSPRSGDLSVYWYQQSLDQGLQFLIQYYNGEERAKGNILERFSAQQFPDLHSELNLSSLELGDSALYFCASSVTGAYGYTFGSGTRLTVV.

This chain joins TRBV19 and TRBJ2-7; 9 bases are a match to TRBD2. This CDR3 region has 15 residues. Trimming removed 6 bases from V and 4 bases from J; junction bases left unmatched: 10. Germline V gene sequence: CDR1 LNHDA, CDR2 SQIVND (reference sequence). This CDR3 is CASSTSGLASYEQYF. DNA for the CDR3: TGTGCCAGTAGCACGTCCGGACTAGCGAGTTACGAGCAGTACTTC.

This chain uses TRBV25-1 with TRBJ2-6; D is unresolved. The germline V gene encodes CDR1 MGHDK and CDR2 SYGVNS. The CDR3 covers 13 residues. V was clipped by 8 bases and J by 0 bases, with 5 bases between them. DNA of the CDR3: TGTGCCAGCGCCCCCTCTGGGGCCAACGTCCTGACTTTC. Encoded protein: CASAPSGANVLTF.

This clone was counted once. The chain uses TRBV19 and TRBJ1-1; 7 positions agree with TRBD1. CDR1 and CDR2 (germline): LNHDA, SQIVND (reference sequence). J gave up 4 bases and V 9 bases, and 8 bases lay outside the gene matches. This CDR3 contains 13 residues. CDR3 nucleotide sequence: TGTGCCAGCTCCCAGGGGGGCAGCACTGAAGCTTTCTTT. Protein product: CASSQGGSTEAFF.

The chain uses TRBV5-4 and TRBJ2-1, with D unresolved. The germline V gene has CDR1 SGHNT and CDR2 YYREEE (reference sequence). V was trimmed by 3 bases and J by 8 bases, leaving 18 bases between them. The CDR3 is 15 residues long. The CDR3 loop is CASSWRQGARDEQFF. In DNA form, the CDR3 reads TGTGCCAGCAGCTGGCGACAAGGTGCCCGTGATGAGCAGTTCTTC.

This chain links TRBV5-6 with TRBJ2-7; D gene ambiguous. Germline-derived CDR1 and CDR2 are SGHDT and YYEEEE. The V and J ends lost 2 bases and 1 base respectively, with 10 bases between them. The CDR3 is 14 amino acids. CDR3 region: CASSLGFLSYEQYF. CDR3 bases: TGTGCCAGCAGCTTAGGGTTTTTATCCTACGAGCAGTACTTC.

V usage is TRBV19 and J usage is TRBJ1-2; D gene ambiguous. In germline, CDR1 is LNHDA, CDR2 SQIVND (reference sequence). The V gene lost 6 bases and the J gene lost 7 bases, with 21 bases spanning the gap. This CDR3 spans 15 amino acids. The CDR3 loop is CASSPPPDRHPGYTF. The CDR3 DNA reads TGTGCCAGTAGCCCGCCCCCCGATCGACACCCTGGCTACACCTTC.

The CDR3 is CASSSHSGANVLTF. For the CDR3, the DNA is TGTGCCAGCAGCTCCCACTCTGGGGCCAACGTCCTGACTTTC. V usage is TRBV7-9 and J usage is TRBJ2-6; D gene ambiguous. The CDR3 covers 14 residues. CDR1 is SEHNR, CDR2 FQNEAQ, per germline (reference sequence). With 4 bases removed from V and 0 bases from J, the gap between germline ends came to 4 bases.

The chain combines TRBV6-6 with TRBJ2-5; 9 bases align to TRBD1. Germline assignment: CDR1 MNHNY and CDR2 SVGAGI (reference sequence). This CDR3 contains 15 residues. The junction had 9 bases not matched to a gene; V was cut back by 5 bases and J by 5 bases. CDR3 nucleotides: TGTGCCAGCAGTCAATCGGGACAGGGTTATGAGACCCAGTACTTC. Protein product: CASSQSGQGYETQYF.

This clone appeared once. The V call is TRBV18, the J call TRBJ2-5; D remains ambiguous. The CDR3 has 13 amino acids. Per the germline V gene, CDR1 is KGHSH and CDR2 is LQKENI. V lost 3 bases and J 2 bases, leaving 7 bases between the germline ends. CDR3 loop: CASSPIIQETQYF. The CDR3 nucleotides are TGTGCCAGCTCACCTATAATTCAAGAGACCCAGTACTTC.

The V call is TRBV27, the J call TRBJ2-3; D ambiguous. The CDR3 has 15 residues. Germline CDR1 is MNHEY and CDR2 is SMNVEV (reference sequence). Trimming cost V 3 bases and J 0 bases, with 10 bases left between them. Here the CDR3 DNA reads TGTGCCAGCAGTTTGGGCAGAACTAGCACAGATACGCAGTATTTT. It translates to CASSLGRTSTDTQYF.

This sequence joins TRBV4-1 and TRBJ2-2, with 7 bases aligning to TRBD2. V trimming: 3 bases; J trimming: 3 bases; junction bases outside the gene matches: 7. Germline CDR1 MGHRA, CDR2 YSYEKL. This CDR3 is built from 16 residues. In DNA form, the CDR3 reads TGCGCCAGCAGCCACCCCGGGGCGGGAGACACCGGGGAGCTGTTTTTT. Translation gives CASSHPGAGDTGELFF.

The chain has TRBV7-9 and TRBJ2-3; D might be TRBD1 or TRBD2, each matching 5 bases. Trimming removed 8 bases from V and 0 bases from J, with 12 bases in between. The germline gives CDR1 SEHNR, CDR2 FQNEAQ (reference sequence). The CDR3 is made up of 14 amino acids. Here the CDR3 DNA reads TGTGCCAGCGGACGGGACGAAAGCACAGATACGCAGTATTTT. Amino acids: CASGRDESTDTQYF. Variable domain in full (rest from reference TRBV7-9 and TRBJ2-3): DTGVSQNPRHKITKRGQNVTFRCDPISEHNRLYWYRQTLGQGPEFLTYFQNEAQLEKSRLLSDRFSAERPKGSFSTLEIQRTEQGDSAMYLCASGRDESTDTQYFGPGTRLTVL.

The V gene is TRBV5-5, the J gene TRBJ1-1; 8 nucleotides match TRBD1. Germline assignment: CDR1 SGHKS and CDR2 YYEKEE (reference sequence). Trimming took 3 bases from V and 2 from J; bases not matched to a gene: 6. The CDR3 consists of 15 residues. CDR3 DNA: TGTGCCAGCAGCTCCCATGGGACAGGAAACACTGAAGCTTTCTTT. Protein: CASSSHGTGNTEAFF.

The chain is built from TRBV19 and TRBJ2-3, with D tentatively TRBD1 or TRBD2 (5 bases each). Deletions cut 7 bases from V and 4 bases from J, with 15 bases between. Germline CDR1 and CDR2: LNHDA and SQIVND (reference sequence). The CDR3 totals 14 residues. The CDR3 sequence is CASTRAGTADTQYF. In nucleotides, the CDR3 is TGTGCCAGTACTCGCGCAGGGACCGCAGATACGCAGTATTTT.

V usage is TRBV2 and J usage is TRBJ1-5, with D possibly TRBD1 on 6 matching bases. The CDR3 spans 14 residues. V dropped 8 bases and J dropped 3 bases, with 14 bases sitting between them. CDR1 SNHLY and CDR2 FYNNEI come from the germline V gene. CDR3 in DNA: TGTGCCAGCTCCAAAGGGGACACCAATCAGCCCCAGCATTTT. It is translated as CASSKGDTNQPQHF.

The chain links TRBV7-9 to TRBJ2-7; the D is unclear. Per the germline V gene, CDR1 is SEHNR and CDR2 is FQNEAQ (reference sequence). CDR3 length: 11 amino acids. V lost 1 base, J lost 4 bases, and 2 bases lay in between. The CDR3 region has the DNA TGTGCCAGCAGCTTAGAGTACGAGCAGTACTTC. Translating gives CASSLEYEQYF.

The V call is TRBV25-1, the J call TRBJ2-1, with D unclear. The germline CDR1 and CDR2 sequences are MGHDK and SYGVNS. This CDR3 has 13 amino acids. V shed 3 bases and J shed 8 bases, with 11 bases lying between them. The CDR3 DNA sequence: TGTGCCAGCAGTGAGGATGGCTGGGATGAGCAGTTCTTC. Its protein is CASSEDGWDEQFF.

This chain uses TRBV19 with TRBJ1-5, with 7 positions matching TRBD1. Unmatched junction bases numbered 17, after V lost 7 bases and J lost 2 bases. The CDR3 extends over 18 amino acids. Germline V lookup: CDR1 LNHDA, CDR2 SQIVND (reference sequence). Written as DNA, the CDR3 is TGTGCCAGTACCCAGGGGGGTCCGCGAGTCTGGGGCAATCAGCCCCAGCATTTT. As protein: CASTQGGPRVWGNQPQHF. The full variable domain, in which reference TRBV19 and TRBJ1-5 provide the parts outside the CDR3, is DGGITQSPKYLFRKEGQNVTLSCEQNLNHDAMYWYRQDPGQGLRLIYYSQIVNDFQKGDIAEGYSVSREKKESFPLTVTSAQKNPTAFYLCASTQGGPRVWGNQPQHFGDGTRLSIL.

The rearrangement joins TRBV18 to TRBJ2-3; D not resolved. The CDR3 consists of 12 residues. The V end lost 3 bases, the J end lost 11 bases, and 12 bases lay between the germline ends. Looked up from germline, CDR1 is KGHSH and CDR2 is LQKENI. Here the CDR3 DNA reads TGTGCCAGCTCACCCGGCAGTTCTGAGCAGTATTTT. As protein: CASSPGSSEQYF.

CDR3 in amino acids: CASSYSGPSWDEQFF. The CDR3, as DNA: TGTGCCAGCAGTTACTCAGGACCCAGTTGGGATGAGCAGTTCTTC. The V gene is TRBV6-5, the J gene TRBJ2-1; D is unclear. Trimming removed 0 bases from V and 8 bases from J, with 14 bases in between. The CDR3 has 15 amino acids. CDR1 is MNHEY, CDR2 SVGAGI, per germline.

This clone was seen more than once but under ten times. The chain recombines TRBV29-1 with TRBJ1-4; no firm D call. From germline, CDR1 is SQVTM and CDR2 ANQGSEA. CDR3 length: 12 residues. The V and J ends lost 5 bases and 5 bases respectively, with 9 bases between them. The chain's CDR3 is CSVIEANEKLFF. The CDR3 bases are TGCAGCGTTATCGAGGCAAATGAAAAACTGTTTTTT.

The chain has TRBV6-6 and TRBJ1-1; maybe TRBD1 (6 bases). The V gene's germline CDR1 is MNHNY and CDR2 SVGAGI (reference sequence). There are 14 residues in the CDR3. The V gene lost 6 bases and the J gene lost 1 base, with 12 bases spanning the gap. The chain's CDR3 is CASREQGPNTEAFF. CDR3 nucleotide sequence: TGTGCCAGCAGAGAACAGGGACCGAACACTGAAGCTTTCTTT.

The V and J genes are TRBV27 and TRBJ2-3, with a possible D match to TRBD2 (5 bases). With 5 bases removed from V and 5 bases from J, the gap between germline ends came to 23 bases. The germline CDR1 and CDR2 sequences are MNHEY and SMNVEV (reference sequence). The CDR3 extends over 17 amino acids. CDR3 region: CASSKREQVLPGDTQYF. CDR3 nucleotide sequence: TGTGCCAGCAGTAAGAGGGAGCAGGTTTTACCGGGAGATACGCAGTATTTT.

The V gene is TRBV13, the J gene TRBJ1-3; TRBD1 might be the D (5 bases). This CDR3 is 15 amino acids long. Germline-derived CDR1 and CDR2 are PRHDT and FYEKMQ (reference sequence). The V gene lost 5 bases and the J gene lost 1 base, with 12 bases spanning the gap. Here the CDR3 DNA reads TGTGCCAGCAGCCCTCGGGGCGGTTCTGGAAACACCATATATTTT. Protein sequence: CASSPRGGSGNTIYF.

DNA for the CDR3: TGTGCCAGCAGTTACTTCAGAGCGACCTTCACCGGGGAGCTGTTTTTT. It specifies CASSYFRATFTGELFF. This rearrangement joins TRBV6-5 to TRBJ2-2; no definite D call. Trimming took off 1 base at V and 4 bases at J, with 13 bases between the two ends. There are 16 residues in the CDR3. In germline, CDR1 is MNHEY, CDR2 SVGAGI.

CDR3 sequence reads: CASSTSSGATYEQYF. The CDR3 DNA is TGTGCCAGTAGTACCTCTAGCGGGGCCACCTACGAGCAGTACTTC. The rearrangement joins TRBV19 to TRBJ2-7; 9 nucleotides align to TRBD2. V shed 4 bases and J 2 bases; nucleotides not matched to a gene: 6. CDR1 is LNHDA, CDR2 SQIVND, per germline (reference sequence). This CDR3 is 15 amino acids long.

The chain uses TRBV6-6 and TRBJ1-2; TRBD1 might be the D (6 bases). Germline V gene data show CDR1 as MNHNY and CDR2 as SVGAGI (reference sequence). With 3 bases removed from V and 4 bases from J, the gap between germline ends came to 12 bases. The CDR3 contains 14 residues. CDR3 coding DNA: TGTGCCAGCAGTTATGGAAAAGGGGGCTATGGCTACACCTTC. Protein sequence: CASSYGKGGYGYTF.

This sequence joins TRBV11-2 and TRBJ2-1; tentatively, D is TRBD1 or TRBD2 (5 bases each). V lost 5 bases and J 5 bases, leaving 19 bases between the germline ends. The CDR3 contains 16 residues. Germline V lookup: CDR1 SGHAT, CDR2 FQNNGV. The CDR3 loop reads CASSPPGLTSHNEQFF. In nucleotides, the CDR3 is TGTGCCAGCAGCCCCCCGGGGCTCACCAGCCACAATGAGCAGTTCTTC.

This clone was recorded once. The genes are TRBV2 and TRBJ2-1; 15 bases are a match to TRBD2. This CDR3 has 18 amino acids. The V gene's germline CDR1 is SNHLY and CDR2 FYNNEI. Unmatched junction bases numbered 13, after V lost 3 bases and J lost 10 bases. In DNA, the CDR3 is TGTGCCAGCAGTGACGCCGGGACTAGCGGGAGGACCACGGGGGAGCAGTTCTTC. It specifies CASSDAGTSGRTTGEQFF. Full variable domain (missing parts from reference TRBV2 and TRBJ2-1): EPEVTQTPSHQVTQMGQEVILRCVPISNHLYFYWYRQILGQKVEFLVSFYNNEISEKSEIFDDQFSVERPDGSNFTLKIRSTKLEDSAMYFCASSDAGTSGRTTGEQFFGPGTRLTVL.